This T cell receptor beta chain comes out of a study of cytomegalovirus exposure and HLA in healthy donors. Looking at the study overall: Unique TCRs numbering around 80 million, obtained from HLA-typed donors, made up an early data release.

In the PCR, 60 Vbeta and 13 Jbeta primers were used. Assay used: immunoSEQ multiplex PCR; TCRdb lists only in-frame clones, some missing. This table holds fewer than 200,000 clones, about 76% found once. Germline V gene lookup returns CDR1 WNHNN and CDR2 SYGVQD (reference sequence). The length of the CDR3 is 12 residues. V lost 5 bases and J lost 8; bases outside the gene matches: 2. This clone appeared a few times. This TCR derives from a female donor in good health and CMV-seronegative. The chain carries TRBV10-1 and TRBJ2-2; TRBD2 agrees at 7 bases. The sequenced sample consisted of PBMCs. Written as DNA, the CDR3 is TGCGCCAGCAGTTATAGCGGGGGGGAGCTGTTTTTT. Translation gives CASSYSGGELFF.